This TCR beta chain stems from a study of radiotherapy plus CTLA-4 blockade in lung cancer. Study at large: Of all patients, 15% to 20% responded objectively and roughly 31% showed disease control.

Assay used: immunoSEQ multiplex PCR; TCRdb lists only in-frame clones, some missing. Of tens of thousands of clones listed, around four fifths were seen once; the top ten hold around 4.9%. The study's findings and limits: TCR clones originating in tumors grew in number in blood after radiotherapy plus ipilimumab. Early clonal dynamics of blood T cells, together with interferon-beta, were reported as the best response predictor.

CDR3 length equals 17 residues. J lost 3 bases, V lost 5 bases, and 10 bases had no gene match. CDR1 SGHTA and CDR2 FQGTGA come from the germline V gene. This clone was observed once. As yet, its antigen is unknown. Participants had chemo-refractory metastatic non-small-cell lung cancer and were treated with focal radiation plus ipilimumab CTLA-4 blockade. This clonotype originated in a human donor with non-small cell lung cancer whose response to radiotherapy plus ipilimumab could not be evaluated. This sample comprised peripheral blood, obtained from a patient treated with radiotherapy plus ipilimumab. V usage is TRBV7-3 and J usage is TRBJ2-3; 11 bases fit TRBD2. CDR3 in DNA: TGTGCCAGCAGCCCGGGGACTAGCGGCGAGAGGACAGATACGCAGTATTTT. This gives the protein CASSPGTSGERTDTQYF.